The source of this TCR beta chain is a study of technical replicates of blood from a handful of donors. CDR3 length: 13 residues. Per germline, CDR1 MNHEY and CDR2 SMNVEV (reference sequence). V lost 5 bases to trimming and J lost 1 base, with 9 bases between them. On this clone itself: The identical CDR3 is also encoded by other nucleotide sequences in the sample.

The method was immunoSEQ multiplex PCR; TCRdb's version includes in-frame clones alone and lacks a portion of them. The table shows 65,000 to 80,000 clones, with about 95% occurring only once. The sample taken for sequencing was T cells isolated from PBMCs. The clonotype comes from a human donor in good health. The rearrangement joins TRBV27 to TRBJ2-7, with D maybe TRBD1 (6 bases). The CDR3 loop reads CASSLTGSYEQYF. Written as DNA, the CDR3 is TGTGCCAGCAGTCTAACAGGGTCCTACGAGCAGTACTTC.